The text below deals with one T cell receptor beta chain. Antigen: not known. The data were taken from a study of Tregs in tolerant kidney transplant recipients. Whole-study findings and limits: Activated donor B cell expansion appeared to reveal the most relevant donor-specific TCRbeta repertoire.

Assay used: immunoSEQ multiplex PCR; TCRdb lists only in-frame clones, some missing. The table shows approximately 260,000 clones, with about 80% occurring only once. Germline assignment: CDR1 MNHEY and CDR2 SVGAGI. The CDR3 consists of 15 residues. V lost 6 bases and J lost 1; bases outside the gene matches: 6. V is TRBV6-5 and J is TRBJ2-7; 10 bases match TRBD1. The material sequenced was CD4+ T cells from blood. The sequence came from a human donor in good health. The CDR3 region is CASRPGQGGSYEQYF. CDR3 DNA: TGTGCCAGCAGGCCCGGACAGGGGGGTTCCTACGAGCAGTACTTC.